The 12 T cell receptor beta chains below were found in one sample sequenced in a study of cytomegalovirus exposure and HLA in healthy donors. TCRdb's copy holds only in-frame clones and misses some; the assay was immunoSEQ multiplex PCR. The data hold roughly 330,000 clones, with about 85% observed a single time. The sequenced material came from PBMCs. These receptors all come from a woman under 40 in good health and CMV-seropositive.

The V and J genes are TRBV19 and TRBJ2-3, with a tentative D call TRBD1 (6 bases). The CDR3 has 13 residues. Germline lookup yields CDR1 LNHDA and CDR2 SQIVND (reference sequence). Trimming shortened V by 6 bases and J by 0 bases, and 7 bases separated the two germline ends. For the CDR3, the DNA is TGTGCCAGTAGACAGGGTAGCACAGATACGCAGTATTTT. It yields the protein CASRQGSTDTQYF.

CDR3 protein: CATSRDSRQGRYEQYF. DNA of the CDR3: TGTGCCACCAGCAGAGATTCGAGACAGGGGCGATACGAGCAGTACTTC. This rearrangement joins TRBV15 to TRBJ2-7, with TRBD1 identical over 8 bases. The CDR3 extends over 16 amino acids. Germline lookup yields CDR1 LNHNV and CDR2 YYDKDF (reference sequence). V was pared by 0 bases and J by 4 bases, with 8 bases of the junction left unmatched.

V usage is TRBV20-1 and J usage is TRBJ1-2; 7 bases are a match to TRBD1. Germline loops: CDR1 DFQATT, CDR2 SNEGSKA (reference sequence). This CDR3 region has 11 residues. The trim removed 5 bases at V and 9 bases at J, leaving 6 bases unmatched. The CDR3 nucleotides are TGCAGTGCTCGCAGGGGGGGTAGCTACACCTTC. Amino acids: CSARRGGSYTF.

This clone has just a few counts. V gene TRBV6-5 combines with J gene TRBJ1-1; 7 bases line up with TRBD1. This CDR3 region has 14 residues. The germline V gene encodes CDR1 MNHEY and CDR2 SVGAGI. After removal of 4 bases from V and 1 base from J, the junction contained 3 bases not matched to a gene. The CDR3 loop is CASSLGQANTEAFF. The CDR3 nucleotides are TGTGCCAGCAGTTTAGGACAGGCGAACACTGAAGCTTTCTTT.

This chain links TRBV28 with TRBJ2-1, with TRBD2 matching over 9 bases. Per germline, CDR1 MDHEN and CDR2 SYDVKM. V was pared by 0 bases and J by 13 bases, with 13 bases of the junction left unmatched. The CDR3 has 16 amino acids. CDR3: CASSLWEPSGTGSQFF. CDR3 sequence (DNA): TGTGCCAGCAGTTTATGGGAGCCTAGCGGGACCGGCAGCCAGTTCTTC.

The chain is built from TRBV15 and TRBJ2-1, with no clear D. Trimming removed 1 base at V and 9 bases at J, with 10 bases between. The CDR3 sequence is 13 residues long. Germline lookup yields CDR1 LNHNV and CDR2 YYDKDF (reference sequence). CDR3 in amino acids: CATSRVGGTEQFF. CDR3 bases: TGTGCCACCAGCAGAGTGGGCGGCACTGAGCAGTTCTTC. Combining the CDR3 with reference TRBV15 and TRBJ2-1 gives the whole variable domain DAMVIQNPRYQVTQFGKPVTLSCSQTLNHNVMYWYQQKSSQAPKLLFHYYDKDFNNEADTPDNFQSRRPNTSFCFLDIRSPGLGDTAMYLCATSRVGGTEQFFGPGTRLTVL.

The J gene is TRBJ1-1, the V gene TRBV19; the match to TRBD1 covers 7 bases. This CDR3 is built from 13 residues. Germline V lookup: CDR1 LNHDA, CDR2 SQIVND (reference sequence). With V trimmed by 8 bases and J by 0 bases, 3 bases remained unmatched. The CDR3 sequence: CASSDRLNTEAFF. CDR3 DNA: TGTGCCAGTTCGGACAGGTTGAACACTGAAGCTTTCTTT. Supplemented by reference TRBV19 and TRBJ1-1, the full variable domain reads DGGITQSPKYLFRKEGQNVTLSCEQNLNHDAMYWYRQDPGQGLRLIYYSQIVNDFQKGDIAEGYSVSREKKESFPLTVTSAQKNPTAFYLCASSDRLNTEAFFGQGTRLTVV.

This rearrangement joins TRBV7-8 to TRBJ2-7, with D uncertain. V lost 1 base and J lost 2, with 15 bases in between. This CDR3 contains 16 residues. Germline V CDR1 and CDR2: SGHVS, FQNEAQ. CDR3 sequence: CASSLDLDARTYEQYF. CDR3 DNA: TGTGCCAGCAGCTTAGACCTGGACGCGCGGACCTACGAGCAGTACTTC.

Concerning this clone itself: Other nucleotide sequences in the sample specify the same CDR3. The CDR3 sequence is CSVEDRGNEKLFF. DNA of the CDR3: TGCAGCGTTGAAGACAGGGGGAATGAAAAACTGTTTTTT. The J gene is TRBJ1-4, the V gene TRBV29-1; 7 bases fit TRBD1. CDR3 length: 13 amino acids. The germline CDR1 and CDR2 sequences are SQVTM and ANQGSEA. V dropped 0 bases and J dropped 5; count of bases not matched to a gene: 0.

The CDR3 region is CASSYSGTGYRGYTF. CDR3 DNA: TGTGCCAGCAGTTACTCCGGGACAGGGTATCGCGGCTACACCTTC. This chain uses TRBV5-6 with TRBJ1-2; TRBD1 aligns across 9 bases. With 5 bases clipped from V and 8 bases from J, the junction kept 13 bases outside the gene matches. The CDR3 length is 15 residues. Germline CDR1 is SGHDT and CDR2 is YYEEEE.

This CDR3 is CASSFNTGSNEQYF. The CDR3 DNA follows: TGTGCCAGCAGTTTTAACACGGGATCTAACGAGCAGTACTTC. The chain is built from TRBV27 and TRBJ2-7; perhaps TRBD2 as D (5 bases). Germline V gives CDR1 MNHEY, CDR2 SMNVEV (reference sequence). V lost 3 bases and J 5 bases, leaving 14 bases between the germline ends. The CDR3 loop spans 14 amino acids.

This clone has a single count. The chain employs TRBV7-2 and TRBJ2-7; no clear D gene. Deletions cut 3 bases from V and 0 bases from J, with 6 bases between. Germline V gene lookup returns CDR1 SGHTA and CDR2 FQGNSA. The CDR3 sequence is 13 residues long. CDR3 loop: CASSLYYSYEQYF. The DNA of the CDR3 is TGTGCCAGCAGCTTGTACTACTCCTACGAGCAGTACTTC.